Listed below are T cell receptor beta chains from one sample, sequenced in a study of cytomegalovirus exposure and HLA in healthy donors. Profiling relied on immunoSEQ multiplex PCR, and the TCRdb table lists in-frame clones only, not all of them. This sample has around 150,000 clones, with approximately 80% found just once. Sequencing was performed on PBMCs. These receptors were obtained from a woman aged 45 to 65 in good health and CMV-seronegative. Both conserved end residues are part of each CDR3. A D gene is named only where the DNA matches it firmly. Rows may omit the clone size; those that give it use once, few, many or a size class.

TGCGCCAGCAGCTTGCCTAGCGGGGGGCTGGTAGGCACCGGGGAGCTGTTTTTT,CASSLPSGGLVGTGELFF,NA,TRBJ2-2,TRBD2,TRBV5-1
TGCGCCAGCAGCGCGGGAGAGGGCAAGTATGGCTACACCTTC,CASSAGEGKYGYTF,few,TRBJ1-2,NA,TRBV5-1
TGTGCCAACGTCAGGGCCACTGAAGCTTTCTTT,CANVRATEAFF,few,TRBJ1-1,NA,TRBV6-5
TGTGCCAGCAGTGAAGGAGATCTCTACGAGCAGTACTTC,CASSEGDLYEQYF,NA,TRBJ2-7,NA,TRBV6-1
TGTGCCAGCAGCTACGGACAGGGGTATGGCTACACCTTC,CASSYGQGYGYTF,NA,TRBJ1-2,TRBD1,TRBV7-9
TGTGCCAGCAGCCCCGGGACAGGGATCGGTGAGCAGTTCTTC,CASSPGTGIGEQFF,NA,TRBJ2-1,TRBD1,TRBV7-3
TGTGCCTGGAGTGTGGGTGGGGGGGGAGATACGCAGTATTTT,CAWSVGGGGDTQYF,once,TRBJ2-3,TRBD2,TRBV30
TGTGCTAGCAGCTCAGGGATGGGAAACACCATATATTTT,CASSSGMGNTIYF,NA,TRBJ1-3,NA,TRBV7-7
TGTGCCAGCAGCCGCGACAGGGGGAATCCCAACACCGGGGAGCTGTTTTTT,CASSRDRGNPNTGELFF,NA,TRBJ2-2,TRBD1,TRBV5-4
TGTGCCAGCAGCTCCTCTAGCGGGGGGGCCCTAGATACGCAGTATTTT,CASSSSSGGALDTQYF,once,TRBJ2-3,TRBD2,TRBV7-2
TGTGCCATTCAACCCGGGACAGGGGACGACTATGGCTACACCTTC,CAIQPGTGDDYGYTF,NA,TRBJ1-2,TRBD1,TRBV10-3
TGCAGTGCTAGCCTATCCGAGCAGTACTTC,CSASLSEQYF,few,TRBJ2-7,NA,TRBV20-1
TGCGCCAGCAGCTCTGAATTGACAGGGGAAGGAGAGACCCAGTACTTC,CASSSELTGEGETQYF,NA,TRBJ2-5,TRBD1,TRBV5-1
TGTGCCAGTAGTATCCCCGAATGGACAGGGAGCCTTTCTCAGCCCCAGCATTTT,CASSIPEWTGSLSQPQHF,NA,TRBJ1-5,TRBD1,TRBV19
TGTGCCACCAGCAGAGGAGGCGAGCGTTTGGCAGATACGCAGTATTTT,CATSRGGERLADTQYF,NA,TRBJ2-3,NA,TRBV15
TGTGCCAGTAGTATAGCGGACAGCTACGAGCAGTACTTC,CASSIADSYEQYF,few,TRBJ2-7,NA,TRBV19
TGTGCCAGCAGTGACTCCGACACAAATACGCAGTATTTT,CASSDSDTNTQYF,NA,TRBJ2-3,NA,TRBV6-4
TGCAGCGTTAATACGGGGGGTACCGGGGAGCTGTTTTTT,CSVNTGGTGELFF,NA,TRBJ2-2,TRBD2,TRBV29-1
TGTGCCAGCAGCTTAGGTAGCGGGGCGCACACCGGGGAGCTGTTTTTT,CASSLGSGAHTGELFF,NA,TRBJ2-2,TRBD2,TRBV7-3
TGTGCCAGCAGCTTAGGCCCTCGGGGGGAAGGGGGCTATGGCTACACCTTC,CASSLGPRGEGGYGYTF,NA,TRBJ1-2,NA,TRBV7-2
TGTGCCAGCAGTGAAGGGGACAGGGTACGTTCACCCCTCCACTTT,CASSEGDRVRSPLHF,NA,TRBJ1-6,TRBD1,TRBV2
TGTGCCAGCAGTCAGGGGACCGGGACAGGAACGAACACTGAAGCTTTCTTT,CASSQGTGTGTNTEAFF,NA,TRBJ1-1,TRBD1,TRBV4-2
TGTGCCAGCAGCTTGGGGGGGGGTCTACTTGTTGGGGAGACCCAGTACTTC,CASSLGGGLLVGETQYF,NA,TRBJ2-5,TRBD2,TRBV5-4
TGTGCCAGCAGGGATACCGGACAGGGCGACTATGGCTACACCTTC,CASRDTGQGDYGYTF,NA,TRBJ1-2,TRBD1,TRBV5-4
TGTGCCAGCAGCTTAAATCGGGTTGAAAAGGAGACCCAGTACTTC,CASSLNRVEKETQYF,NA,TRBJ2-5,NA,TRBV7-6
TGCGCCAGCAGCCCGGGAGGCAATCAGCCCCAGCATTTT,CASSPGGNQPQHF,NA,TRBJ1-5,NA,TRBV4-3
TGTGCCAGTAGTCCGCGGGACCCAGCTAACTATGGCTACACCTTC,CASSPRDPANYGYTF,NA,TRBJ1-2,NA,TRBV19
TGTGCCAGCAGCTTGGCAGGCAGGATGTCGAACACTGAAGCTTTCTTT,CASSLAGRMSNTEAFF,NA,TRBJ1-1,NA,TRBV5-4
TGTGCCAGCAGTACGCAGGGGGAGATACTGTTTTTT,CASSTQGEILFF,NA,TRBJ1-4,TRBD1,TRBV27
TGTGCCAGCAGTTTAAACCCGGGGTCCCAGTACTTC,CASSLNPGSQYF,NA,TRBJ2-5,NA,TRBV27
TGTGCCAGCAGTTACCCCGGTCGACAGGGGCATGGCTACACCTTC,CASSYPGRQGHGYTF,once,TRBJ1-2,TRBD1,TRBV6-6
TGTGCCAGCAGTGGGGACATCTGGAACACTGAAGCTTTCTTT,CASSGDIWNTEAFF,NA,TRBJ1-1,NA,TRBV6-5
TGTGCCAGCAGCCTGGGACATTTGAACACTGAAGCTTTCTTT,CASSLGHLNTEAFF,NA,TRBJ1-1,NA,TRBV7-8
TGTGCCAGCAGTGAGAACAGGGGGCAAAATCAGCCCCAGCATTTT,CASSENRGQNQPQHF,NA,TRBJ1-5,TRBD1,TRBV2
TGCGCCAGCGGCTTGGACAGGCTAACCGATACGCAGTATTTT,CASGLDRLTDTQYF,NA,TRBJ2-3,TRBD1,TRBV5-1
TGCGCCAGCAGCTGGGAAAGGGGACAGCCCCAGCATTTT,CASSWERGQPQHF,NA,TRBJ1-5,NA,TRBV5-1
TGTGCCAGCAGTGACAGGTTGTTCGAAATCGGGGAGCTGTTTTTT,CASSDRLFEIGELFF,NA,TRBJ2-2,NA,TRBV6-1
TGCGCCAGCAGTATGGGGTCCGGGAACACAGATACGCAGTATTTT,CASSMGSGNTDTQYF,NA,TRBJ2-3,NA,TRBV5-1
TGTGCCAGCAGCGGGAGTGGGCAATTGAACACTGAAGCTTTCTTT,CASSGSGQLNTEAFF,few,TRBJ1-1,NA,TRBV5-4
TGTGCCAGCAGCATACTAGCGGGGGGGCCCTATGAGCAGTTCTTC,CASSILAGGPYEQFF,once,TRBJ2-1,TRBD2,TRBV9
TGTGCCAGCAGCTTCCGGAGCTCCTACGAGCAGTACTTC,CASSFRSSYEQYF,NA,TRBJ2-7,NA,TRBV5-4
TGCAGTGCGAGGCCGGGACAGGGCTACACCTTC,CSARPGQGYTF,few,TRBJ1-2,TRBD1,TRBV20-1
TGTGCCAGCAGGGCTACCGGGACAGCGTACTACGAGCAGTACTTC,CASRATGTAYYEQYF,NA,TRBJ2-7,TRBD1,TRBV7-9
TGCGCCAGCAGGAGTTTAGCGGGCGATCACAATGAGCAGTTCTTC,CASRSLAGDHNEQFF,NA,TRBJ2-1,TRBD2,TRBV10-2
TGTGCCACCAGCAGAGAAAACAGGGGAGAGACCCAGTACTTC,CATSRENRGETQYF,few,TRBJ2-5,TRBD1,TRBV15
TGTGCCAGCAGTCCATCGGGACTCCCAGGGGAGCTGTTTTTT,CASSPSGLPGELFF,NA,TRBJ2-2,NA,TRBV28
TGTGCCAGTAGTGCATCGAAGGGGACTGAAGCTTTCTTT,CASSASKGTEAFF,NA,TRBJ1-1,NA,TRBV19